The 24 T cell receptor beta chains given below trace back to one sample, sequenced in a study of regulatory T cells in long-lasting Graves disease. The sample's time point: newly diagnosed GD, antithyroid drugs for less than 3 months. The authors made the TCR library using RNA they extracted from PBMCs. Researchers made TCR beta libraries by using iRepertoire HTBI primers and running Arm-PCR on CDR3 regions. TCRdb passed the multiplex PCR reads through MiXCR, listing each CDR3 protein once. The sample lists about 430,000 distinct CDR3 sequences, over 14% occurring once. These data were also reused for a study on T cells in Graves' hyperthyroidism and ophthalmopathy.

Source: peripheral blood mononuclear cells (PBMCs), taken at new diagnosis, from a patient treated with antithyroid drugs. These receptors all come from a woman between 40 and 55 years old with Graves disease.

Only a few counts were recorded for this clonotype. The chain carries TRBV29-1 and TRBJ1-1; D gene ambiguous. The germline V gene encodes CDR1 SQVTM and CDR2 ANQGSEA. Trimming stripped 7 bases from V and 2 bases from J, with 14 bases between. This CDR3 is built from 13 residues. The CDR3 nucleotides are TGCAGCGCCTTCGGACTCTTCAACACTGAAGCTTTCTTT. Translated: CSAFGLFNTEAFF. Supplemented by reference TRBV29-1 and TRBJ1-1, the full variable domain reads SAVISQKPSRDICQRGTSLTIQCQVDSQVTMMFWYRQQPGQSLTLIATANQGSEATYESGFVIDKFPISRPNLTFSTLTVSNMSPEDSSIYLCSAFGLFNTEAFFGQGTRLTVV.

In its sample, this clonotype was seen many times. This chain uses TRBV5-1 with TRBJ2-5; perhaps TRBD1 as D (6 bases). The CDR3 totals 15 residues. Trimming shortened V by 5 bases and J by 5 bases, and 19 bases separated the two germline ends. Germline CDR1 is SGHRS and CDR2 is YFSETQ. The CDR3: CASSQGQALPETQYF. The CDR3 DNA reads as TGCGCCAGCAGTCAGGGACAAGCCCTACCGGAGACCCAGTACTTC. Full variable domain (missing parts from reference TRBV5-1 and TRBJ2-5): KAGVTQTPRYLIKTRGQQVTLSCSPISGHRSVSWYQQTPGQGLQFLFEYFSETQRNKGNFPGRFSGRQFSNSRSEMNVSTLELGDSALYLCASSQGQALPETQYFGPGTRLLVL.

The chain has TRBV19 and TRBJ1-3; possible D gene TRBD1, 5 bases. Trimming pared 5 bases from V and 3 bases from J, leaving 14 bases between. The CDR3 has 15 residues. Germline V gene data show CDR1 as LNHDA and CDR2 as SQIVND (reference sequence). This CDR3 is CASSPGPWVGNTIYF. DNA of the CDR3: TGTGCCAGTAGTCCGGGACCTTGGGTTGGAAACACCATATATTTT.

This clonotype has at least ten counts. At one boundary the junction diverges from the germline segment, which might be a read error. The chain uses TRBV5-1 and TRBJ1-2; D might be TRBD1 (5 bases). This CDR3 is 15 amino acids long. Germline V gene data show CDR1 as SGHRS and CDR2 as YFSETQ. The CDR3 sequence is CASSPGGEILYGYTF. The CDR3 coding sequence is TGTGCCAGCAGCCCGGGAGGGGAAATCCTTTATGGCTACACCTTC.

This clonotype was picked up many times. This chain uses TRBV6-1 with TRBJ2-2; 9 positions agree with TRBD1. The CDR3 is made up of 15 amino acids. Per germline, CDR1 MNHNS and CDR2 SASEGT. The ends lost 5 bases at V and 6 bases at J; junction bases unmatched: 7. The CDR3 reads CASSNTGGVAGELFF. The CDR3 nucleotides read TGTGCCAGCAGTAATACAGGGGGCGTAGCCGGGGAGCTGTTTTTT.

There are many counts of this clonotype. This rearrangement joins TRBV9 to TRBJ2-1; TRBD2 agrees at 7 bases. The junction had 6 bases not matched to a gene; V was cut back by 3 bases and J by 0 bases. Germline CDR1 reads SGDLS; CDR2 reads YYNGEE. This CDR3 is built from 16 residues. In nucleotides, the CDR3 is TGTGCCAGCAGCGCGCTAGCGGCCAGCTCCTACAATGAGCAGTTCTTC. Translation: CASSALAASSYNEQFF.

This clonotype was counted many times. V is TRBV19 and J is TRBJ1-2, with D possibly matching TRBD1 (6 bases). This CDR3 region has 15 residues. The ends were cut back, 7 bases at V and 2 bases at J, with 17 bases in the middle. Germline V gene sequence: CDR1 LNHDA, CDR2 SQIVND (reference sequence). In DNA form, the CDR3 reads TGTGCCAGTACCCCCAGCGGACAGTGGAACTATGGCTACACCTTC. Its translation is CASTPSGQWNYGYTF. Together with reference TRBV19 and TRBJ1-2, the CDR3 gives the full variable domain: DGGITQSPKYLFRKEGQNVTLSCEQNLNHDAMYWYRQDPGQGLRLIYYSQIVNDFQKGDIAEGYSVSREKKESFPLTVTSAQKNPTAFYLCASTPSGQWNYGYTFGSGTRLTVV.

In this sample, this clonotype turned up a few times. The chain combines TRBV27 with TRBJ2-2; D is perhaps TRBD2 (5 bases). Germline CDR1 reads MNHEY; CDR2 reads SMNVEV (reference sequence). The CDR3 loop spans 18 amino acids. Trimming removed 1 base at V and 0 bases at J, with 15 bases between. The CDR3 DNA is TGTGCCAGCAGTTTATTCGGGGATCTCGAAACGAACACCGGGGAGCTGTTTTTT. This gives the protein CASSLFGDLETNTGELFF.

This clonotype was detected many times. The chain uses TRBV28 and TRBJ2-1; D may be TRBD1 or TRBD2 (6 bases each). V shed 3 bases and J shed 6 bases, with 12 bases lying between them. Germline CDR1 MDHEN, CDR2 SYDVKM. CDR3 length: 14 amino acids. The CDR3 spells CASSLGGPPNEQFF. The CDR3 DNA follows: TGTGCCAGCAGTTTGGGGGGCCCCCCCAATGAGCAGTTCTTC.

The rearrangement links TRBV6-2 or TRBV6-3 to TRBJ2-3, with 11 bases matching TRBD2. The V segment lost 5 bases and the J segment 4 bases; nucleotides outside the gene matches: 8. The CDR3 runs 16 residues. The germline V gene encodes CDR1 MNHEY and CDR2 SVGEGT. The CDR3 loop is CASSDQLAGVADTQYF. The CDR3 DNA reads TGTGCCAGCAGTGACCAACTAGCGGGAGTAGCAGATACGCAGTATTTT.

The table lists this clonotype with many counts. The chain combines TRBV28 with TRBJ1-2; possibly TRBD1 for D (6 bases). V was trimmed by 6 bases and J by 6 bases, leaving 11 bases between them. The CDR3 contains 12 residues. CDR1 MDHEN and CDR2 SYDVKM come from the germline V gene. CDR3 residues: CASRQQGDGYTF. In nucleotides, the CDR3 is TGTGCCAGCAGGCAACAGGGAGATGGCTACACCTTC.

This clonotype was seen ten or more times. One junction end does not reproduce the germline sequence, and a read error may be involved. The chain is built from TRBV6-1 and TRBJ1-1; D not certain. The CDR3 has 15 residues. The V gene's germline CDR1 is MNHNS and CDR2 SASEGT. This CDR3 reads CASTEWGRGNTEAFF. The CDR3 DNA is TGTGCCAGCACTGAATGGGGTCGGGGGAACACTGAAGCTTTCTTT.

This clonotype has at least ten counts. The chain recombines TRBV10-3 with TRBJ1-1, with TRBD1 as a possible D gene (5 bases). Between the trimmed V and J ends, which lost 5 bases and 6 bases, there was a span of 25 bases. Germline CDR1 is ENHRY and CDR2 is SYGVKD. The CDR3 consists of 17 residues. This CDR3 reads CAISPGAGSQEWAEAFF. As DNA, the CDR3 is TGTGCCATCAGTCCCGGAGCAGGGTCCCAAGAATGGGCTGAAGCTTTCTTT.

This clonotype has at least ten counts. The chain combines TRBV7-8 with TRBJ2-1; TRBD2 agrees at 12 bases. This CDR3 spans 18 amino acids. In germline, CDR1 is SGHVS, CDR2 FQNEAQ. V lost 5 bases to trimming and J lost 0 bases; unmatched junction nucleotides: 8. CDR3 nucleotides: TGTGCCAGCAGCCCAAGGACTAGCGGGACGAGCTCCTACAATGAGCAGTTCTTC. Residues: CASSPRTSGTSSYNEQFF.

This clonotype came up many times. The chain combines TRBV11-3 with TRBJ2-1; 10 bases map to TRBD1. This CDR3 region has 14 residues. The germline V gene has CDR1 SGHNT and CDR2 YENEEA. The V segment lost 4 bases and the J segment 7 bases; nucleotides outside the gene matches: 4. The CDR3 sequence: CASSWGTGENEQFF. For the CDR3, the DNA is TGTGCCAGCAGCTGGGGGACAGGGGAGAATGAGCAGTTCTTC.

In its sample, this clonotype was seen many times. The rearrangement links TRBV2 to TRBJ1-3; no definite D call. V shed 1 base and J shed 0 bases, with 7 bases lying between them. There are 15 residues in the CDR3. In germline, CDR1 is SNHLY, CDR2 FYNNEI. CDR3 coding DNA: TGTGCCAGCAGTGAAGGGCAACTCTCTGGAAACACCATATATTTT. This gives the protein CASSEGQLSGNTIYF.

This clonotype has a count of ten or more. The genes are TRBV2 and TRBJ2-7; D perhaps matches TRBD1 (5 bases). The germline V gene encodes CDR1 SNHLY and CDR2 FYNNEI. Trimming cost V 6 bases and J 3 bases, with 12 bases left between them. The CDR3 is 13 amino acids. The CDR3 nucleotides are TGTGCCAGCAGGGGGCTCACTTTCTACGAGCAGTACTTC. Translation gives CASRGLTFYEQYF.

At least ten counts were recorded for this clonotype. The chain couples TRBV2 to TRBJ2-1, with TRBD2 as a possible D gene (6 bases). There are 15 residues in the CDR3. Trimming left V 9 bases short and J 1 base short, with 16 bases between. Per the germline V gene, CDR1 is SNHLY and CDR2 is FYNNEI. The CDR3 bases are TGTGCCAGTACGGGGCTTCGGGAGTCCTACAATGAGCAGTTCTTC. Translated: CASTGLRESYNEQFF.

In this sample, this clonotype turned up many times. The chain couples TRBV28 to TRBJ1-1; D gene ambiguous. The CDR3 consists of 13 residues. CDR1 is MDHEN, CDR2 SYDVKM, per germline. The ends were cut back, 10 bases at V and 0 bases at J, with 12 bases in the middle. CDR3 in DNA: TGTGCCACCAAGGCACAAATGAACACTGAAGCTTTCTTT. Amino acid sequence: CATKAQMNTEAFF.

V and J are TRBV25-1 and TRBJ1-6; D might be TRBD1 (5 bases). The CDR3 spans 18 residues. Per germline, CDR1 MGHDK and CDR2 SYGVNS. V was trimmed by 7 bases and J by 6 bases, leaving 25 bases between them. The CDR3 DNA reads TGTGCCAGCATCTCGATCCGACAGAATTTAGTTCCTAATTCACCCCTCCACTTT. This codes for CASISIRQNLVPNSPLHF.

This clonotype was seen ten or more times. The genes are TRBV28 and TRBJ2-5; 7 positions match TRBD1. Germline assignment: CDR1 MDHEN and CDR2 SYDVKM. The CDR3 runs 17 residues. With V trimmed by 5 bases and J by 5 bases, 17 bases remained unmatched. The CDR3 nucleotides are TGTGCCAGCAGTCCCCGAGGGGGCACCCCGCCGGGTGAGACCCAGTACTTC. Residues: CASSPRGGTPPGETQYF.

This clonotype was detected many times. The chain is built from TRBV19 and TRBJ2-5; no clear D. V shed 3 bases and J shed 2 bases, with 7 bases lying between them. Germline V CDR1 and CDR2: LNHDA, SQIVND (reference sequence). The CDR3 has 13 residues. CDR3 DNA: TGTGCCAGTAGTATTTTAGGGCAAGAGACCCAGTACTTC. Translating it yields CASSILGQETQYF.

The chain couples TRBV28 to TRBJ1-6; D ambiguous. The V gene's germline CDR1 is MDHEN and CDR2 SYDVKM. The ends were cut back, 2 bases at V and 6 bases at J, with 14 bases in the middle. The CDR3 extends over 16 amino acids. The CDR3 coding sequence is TGTGCCAGCAGTTTAGCAACCCAACCGATTAATTCACCCCTCCACTTT. Protein product: CASSLATQPINSPLHF.

The chain couples TRBV11-2 to TRBJ2-1, with TRBD2 matching over 8 bases. Per the germline V gene, CDR1 is SGHAT and CDR2 is FQNNGV. The V and J ends lost 3 bases and 5 bases, in that order; junction bases with no gene match: 15. CDR3 length: 18 residues. The CDR3 nucleotides read TGTGCCAGCAGCTTGTCGGGAAGGCGGCGGGAGGTAAACAATGAGCAGTTCTTC. It encodes CASSLSGRRREVNNEQFF.